This TCR beta chain was documented in a study of shared clonotypes between healthy human individuals (dated by TCRdb to the early 2020s). For the wider study: Three men and a couple of women, aged 18 to 49 years, made up the cohort. Blood TCR repertoires of about 5 healthy adults were deeply sequenced to estimate repertoire size and the extent of clonotype sharing between individuals. Per donor, three plates each were used for CD4 naive and CD4 memory, two for CD8 naive, and one for CD8 memory. Each donor's leukapheresis produced roughly between roughly 0.94 and 9.5 billion PBMCs. Libraries were prepared and TCR repertoires were sequenced by different laboratories using diverse techniques, in order to increase sequencing depth and limit assay-specific biases. Overall study outcomes, separate from this receptor: Pairwise subsampling indicated that sequencing depth was expected to affect the degree of clonotype sharing among donors. Sampling was restricted to blood, and TCR repertoires in tissues likely differ from the TCR repertoires found in blood. Across a handful of donors, approximately 5% of naive CD4, roughly 3.8% of naive CD8, roughly 2.2% of memory CD4, and approximately 0.42% of memory CD8 clonotypes were shared. Larger estimated clonotype richness was generally found for naive subsets than for memory subsets. Incomplete sequencing was indicated by rarefaction of sorted-subset datasets, despite the large sequencing depth. The genetic and exposure-history diversity represented was limited by the small number of donors. Higher generation probabilities were observed for clonotypes shared by all four sorted-subset donors than for non-shared clonotypes.

V is cut by 1 base and J by 4 bases, and the space between the germline ends is 16 bases. The CDR3 has 16 amino acids, counting the end cysteine and phenylalanine. Only CDR3 DNA is held: 48 bases, read in frame from base 1. The germline V gene (reference sequence) sets CDR1 to MNHEY and CDR2 to SMNVEV. Donors were healthy HIV-negative adults with no recently reported acute infections or vaccinations. Every donor was a Caucasian adult living in Nashville, Tennessee, USA. CD4+ T cells were enriched by magnetic negative selection; naive cells were then positively selected on CD45RA, and the negative fraction formed the memory subset. After blood collection by leukapheresis, PBMCs were isolated using Ficoll-Histopaque density gradient centrifugation and then cryopreserved in the vapor phase of liquid nitrogen. Purity and quantity of every magnetically sorted T cell population were checked by analytical flow cytometry. Each sorted fraction had its genomic DNA isolated and then quantified by UV absorbance on a Nanodrop 2000c.

Using the deep immunoSEQ assay, multiplex PCR amplified TCR CDR3 regions from genomic DNA. Genomic DNA extracted from each cell subset was distributed evenly over all wells of several immunoSEQ 96-well plates, and each plate served as one replicate. For sorted subsets, about 200 ng genomic DNA, equal to approximately 30,000 T cell genomes, was loaded into each replicate PCR. Purified libraries were measured with a Qubit 3.0 fluorometer, size-checked on a Bioanalyzer 2100, and measured again with the KAPA Library Quantification kit. Each immunoSEQ 96-well plate was sequenced on its own single-read 150-cycle Illumina NextSeq 550 flow cell. Concerning the study's data processing: Because the immunoSEQ output included only junctional sequences and no quality scores, the filtering could not be the same as the filtering used for full-length reads. To assign V/J genes and CDR3, sequences were annotated against IMGT germline references using PyIR, a Python wrapper for IgBLAST v1.9. Reads with weak V/J assignments (E-value above 1e-6), missing CDR3, stop codons, out-of-frame junctions, or ambiguous translated residues were removed. V3J clonotypes were defined as sequences sharing an identical inferred V gene, J gene, and CDR3 amino acid sequence. The percentage overlap between two repertoires was calculated by dividing the number of shared unique clonotypes by the size of the smaller repertoire. Repertoire richness was assessed with RTK rarefaction, the Chao1 estimator, and Recon v2.1 estimates of unobserved clonotypes. For all TCRbeta clonotypes obtained by the gDNA method from several donors, generation probabilities were computed with OLGA. Held by TCRdb, this immuneACCESS table contains in-frame sequences only and omits some clones. Under half of the omission traces to an unresolved V gene where checked; the cause of the rest is unknown. That table furnishes V, J and clone size, whereas the DNA furnished D and trimming. For this sample the table gives about 1.5 million clones, of which approximately 98% were detected only once. Of the sample, approximately 0.45% is held by the ten largest clones.

About this clone itself: The antigen this receptor binds is unknown. Base qualities were left out, and no much larger clone turns up one base away.

This receptor was identified in a man aged 30-40 years in good health. Sequencing input: naive CD4+ T cells sorted from blood. The sample's cell subset or site label, in plain terms: CD45RA+ positively selected. The chain employs TRBV27 and TRBJ1-2; perhaps TRBD1 is the D gene, with 5 bases matching. Here is the DNA: TGTGCCAGCAGTTTATGGGCAGGGATGTCGAGCTATGGCTACACCTTC. This gives the protein CASSLWAGMSSYGYTF.